These 29 T cell receptor beta chains originate from one sample sequenced in a study of cytomegalovirus exposure and HLA in healthy donors. PCR involved 60 Vbeta and 13 Jbeta primers. The assay was immunoSEQ multiplex PCR, and TCRdb's table has in-frame clones only and misses some. The sample holds approximately 140,000 clones, about four fifths seen once. The sequencing sample was made of PBMCs. The origin of the receptors is a man aged 40-55 years in good health and CMV-seropositive.

The V and J genes are TRBV2 and TRBJ2-1, with 11 bases matching TRBD2. Germline CDR1 is SNHLY and CDR2 is FYNNEI. The CDR3 extends over 16 amino acids. V was clipped by 6 bases and J by 3 bases; unmatched bases: 7. CDR3 bases: TGTGCCAGCAGGGCACTAGCGGGGGACCTCTACAATGAGCAGTTCTTC. It is translated as CASRALAGDLYNEQFF. The full variable domain, with the rest looked up from reference TRBV2 and TRBJ2-1, is EPEVTQTPSHQVTQMGQEVILRCVPISNHLYFYWYRQILGQKVEFLVSFYNNEISEKSEIFDDQFSVERPDGSNFTLKIRSTKLEDSAMYFCASRALAGDLYNEQFFGPGTRLTVL.

J is TRBJ1-1 and V is TRBV9; the D is unclear. V was clipped by 3 bases and J by 3 bases, with 18 bases between them. Germline V gene lookup returns CDR1 SGDLS and CDR2 YYNGEE. The CDR3 runs 16 residues. CDR3 DNA: TGTGCCAGCAGCGGCAAGAGCAAAGTGGGAGACACTGAAGCTTTCTTT. Translated, it gives CASSGKSKVGDTEAFF. The variable domain in full, with the rest retrieved from reference TRBV9 and TRBJ1-1, is DSGVTQTPKHLITATGQRVTLRCSPRSGDLSVYWYQQSLDQGLQFLIQYYNGEERAKGNILERFSAQQFPDLHSELNLSSLELGDSALYFCASSGKSKVGDTEAFFGQGTRLTVV.

This chain links TRBV5-1 with TRBJ1-1, with TRBD1 identical over 10 bases. Unmatched junction bases numbered 3, after V lost 2 bases and J lost 5 bases. Germline CDR1 is SGHRS and CDR2 is YFSETQ. This CDR3 contains 14 residues. CDR3 region: CASSFDRGLTEAFF. As DNA, the CDR3 is TGCGCCAGCAGCTTCGACAGGGGGCTGACTGAAGCTTTCTTT.

The rearrangement joins TRBV30 to TRBJ2-3; D not resolved. Germline assignment: CDR1 GTSNPN and CDR2 SVGIG (reference sequence). The V end was cut by 4 bases, the J end by 10 bases, with 12 bases between. This CDR3 region has 11 residues. CDR3 sequence reads: CAWNGATSQYF. Written as DNA, the CDR3 is TGTGCCTGGAACGGCGCGACATCGCAGTATTTT.

The V call is TRBV5-1, the J call TRBJ2-1, with TRBD2 matching over 7 bases. The CDR3 is 14 residues long. V lost 4 bases, J lost 5 bases, and 6 bases stayed unmatched. Germline lookup yields CDR1 SGHRS and CDR2 YFSETQ. The CDR3 DNA sequence: TGCGCCAGCAGCCCAGTAGCGGGTCACAATGAGCAGTTCTTC. The encoded protein is CASSPVAGHNEQFF.

For the CDR3, the DNA is TGTGCCAGCAGTACCCCGAGTAACAGGCCGAAGCAGTACTTC. Its translation: CASSTPSNRPKQYF. V and J are TRBV6-1 and TRBJ2-7, with D tentatively TRBD1 (5 bases). Germline CDR1 MNHNS, CDR2 SASEGT. V gave up 5 bases and J gave up 8 bases, with 19 bases separating them. The CDR3 consists of 14 residues.

This CDR3 reads CASSVQGDWYEQFF. The CDR3 nucleotides read TGTGCCAGCAGCGTACAGGGGGATTGGTATGAGCAGTTCTTC. This chain links TRBV9 with TRBJ2-1; 7 positions agree with TRBD1. Germline CDR1 reads SGDLS; CDR2 reads YYNGEE. This CDR3 has 14 amino acids. V shed 1 base, J shed 8 bases, and the junction held 6 bases outside the gene matches.

The chain is built from TRBV14 and TRBJ1-3, with D possibly being TRBD1 (5 bases). The germline V gene encodes CDR1 SGHDN and CDR2 FVKESK. V was pared by 4 bases and J by 4 bases, with 17 bases between. This CDR3 comprises 16 residues. The CDR3 DNA sequence: TGTGCCAGCAGCCCCTCGGGGGACTACGGAGGAAACACCATATATTTT. This translates into CASSPSGDYGGNTIYF.

This clone was seen a few times. The chain combines TRBV7-8 with TRBJ2-1, with TRBD2 as a possible D gene (6 bases). The CDR3 spans 13 residues. The germline gives CDR1 SGHVS, CDR2 FQNEAQ. The V and J ends lost 3 bases and 8 bases respectively, with 11 bases between them. This chain's CDR3 is CASSFGGLDEQFF. The CDR3 coding sequence is TGTGCCAGCAGCTTTGGAGGGCTGGATGAGCAGTTCTTC.

The chain recombines TRBV19 with TRBJ1-5; 7 bases are shared with TRBD1. With 5 bases clipped from V and 5 bases from J, the junction kept 3 bases outside the gene matches. The CDR3 covers 13 residues. CDR1 and CDR2 from the germline V gene are LNHDA and SQIVND (reference sequence). The CDR3 is CASSFRGDQPQHF. In DNA, the CDR3 is TGTGCCAGTAGTTTCAGGGGGGATCAGCCCCAGCATTTT.

The CDR3 here is CASSFGQGPTDTQYF. The CDR3 DNA is TGCGCCAGCAGCTTTGGACAGGGGCCCACAGATACGCAGTATTTT. The chain recombines TRBV5-1 with TRBJ2-3; 9 nucleotides match TRBD1. Germline CDR1 is SGHRS and CDR2 is YFSETQ. The trim removed 2 bases at V and 2 bases at J, leaving 3 bases unmatched. The CDR3 has 15 amino acids.

V gene TRBV5-1 combines with J gene TRBJ2-1, with D perhaps matching TRBD2 (5 bases). Trimming removed 2 bases at V and 8 bases at J, with 14 bases between. Germline V gives CDR1 SGHRS, CDR2 YFSETQ. CDR3 length: 14 amino acids. In DNA, the CDR3 is TGCGCCAGCAGCTTAACGGGGATTAGGGATGAGCAGTTCTTC. Protein product: CASSLTGIRDEQFF.

The DNA of the CDR3 is TGTGCCAGCAGCTTGCGGAGGGTAGCCGAGCAGTACTTC. This sequence encodes CASSLRRVAEQYF. This sequence joins TRBV5-5 and TRBJ2-7; tentative D call: TRBD2 (6 bases). The CDR3 totals 13 residues. V lost 1 base, J lost 6 bases, and 11 bases lay in between. Germline V gene sequence: CDR1 SGHKS, CDR2 YYEKEE (reference sequence). Filled out from reference TRBV5-5 and TRBJ2-7, the complete variable domain reads DAGVTQSPTHLIKTRGQQVTLRCSPISGHKSVSWYQQVLGQGPQFIFQYYEKEERGRGNFPDRFSARQFPNYSSELNVNALLLGDSALYLCASSLRRVAEQYFGPGTRLTVT.

This clone was counted between two and nine times. The chain has TRBV6-5 and TRBJ2-7, with D perhaps TRBD2 (5 bases). Per the germline V gene, CDR1 is MNHEY and CDR2 is SVGAGI. Trimming took off 4 bases at V and 4 bases at J, with 20 bases between the two ends. This CDR3 has 16 residues. The CDR3 protein is CASSSGRGTPPYEQYF. The DNA for the CDR3 is TGTGCCAGCAGTTCTGGACGGGGTACCCCACCTTACGAGCAGTACTTC.

This clone was seen only once. The chain links TRBV29-1 to TRBJ1-4, with 8 bases that match TRBD1. J lost 6 bases, V lost 7 bases, and 7 bases had no gene match. In germline, CDR1 is SQVTM, CDR2 ANQGSEA. The length of the CDR3 is 13 residues. Here the CDR3 DNA reads TGCAGCGCCACAGGGGGGCCTTATGAAAAACTGTTTTTT. Its protein is CSATGGPYEKLFF.

The V call is TRBV4-3, the J call TRBJ2-4, with D perhaps TRBD1 (5 bases). V lost 0 bases, J lost 7 bases, and 7 bases lay in between. Germline CDR1 is LGHNA and CDR2 is YSLEER. The CDR3 loop spans 13 amino acids. Here the CDR3 DNA reads TGCGCCAGCAGCCAAGAGGGGCTTAACATTCAGTACTTC. It is translated as CASSQEGLNIQYF.

The chain is built from TRBV7-6 and TRBJ2-3, with 9 bases lining up with TRBD2. This CDR3 region has 17 residues. V was pared by 5 bases and J by 0 bases, with 9 bases of the junction left unmatched. Germline V gene sequence: CDR1 SGHVS, CDR2 FNYEAQ. The CDR3 here is CASSLGGLAGSTDTQYF. The CDR3 nucleotides are TGTGCCAGCAGCCTAGGGGGGCTAGCGGGGAGCACAGATACGCAGTATTTT.

This sequence joins TRBV7-2 and TRBJ1-4, with D maybe TRBD1 (6 bases). Germline V gives CDR1 SGHTA, CDR2 FQGNSA. The V end lost 7 bases, the J end lost 8 bases, and 23 bases lay between the germline ends. The CDR3 has 16 residues. This chain's CDR3 is CASTRQGSGRREKLFF. For the CDR3, the DNA is TGTGCCAGCACCCGGCAGGGGTCGGGGCGGAGGGAAAAACTGTTTTTT.

V is TRBV29-1 and J is TRBJ2-1; TRBD2 agrees at 10 bases. With 5 bases clipped from V and 3 bases from J, the junction kept 4 bases outside the gene matches. Germline V gene sequence: CDR1 SQVTM, CDR2 ANQGSEA. The CDR3 runs to 14 residues. DNA for the CDR3: TGCAGCGTTTCGAGCGGGGGGGACTACAATGAGCAGTTCTTC. It encodes CSVSSGGDYNEQFF.

The V gene is TRBV6-1, the J gene TRBJ1-1; TRBD1 might be the D (6 bases). CDR1 and CDR2 from the germline V gene are MNHNS and SASEGT. Trimming cost V 10 bases and J 5 bases, with 20 bases left between them. CDR3 length equals 14 residues. CDR3 in amino acids: CAKQERGYGTEAFF. The CDR3 DNA reads TGTGCCAAGCAGGAGAGGGGGTACGGTACTGAAGCTTTCTTT.

The chain couples TRBV6-6 to TRBJ2-5; 11 nucleotides line up with TRBD2. CDR3 length equals 14 residues. Germline trimming cut 6 bases from V and 7 bases from J; bases unmatched to any gene: 7. Germline assignment: CDR1 MNHNY and CDR2 SVGAGI (reference sequence). The chain's CDR3 is CASSGTSGRGTQYF. CDR3 bases: TGTGCCAGCAGCGGGACTAGCGGAAGAGGGACCCAGTACTTC.

The sample holds a few counts of this clone. V is TRBV7-8 and J is TRBJ1-4, with D possibly matching TRBD1 (5 bases). Germline V CDR1 and CDR2: SGHVS, FQNEAQ. The CDR3 loop spans 15 amino acids. The V end was cut by 4 bases, the J end by 2 bases, with 11 bases between. The CDR3 loop is CASSSNRFTNEKLFF. The DNA of the CDR3 is TGTGCCAGCAGCTCCAACAGGTTTACTAATGAAAAACTGTTTTTT.

This clone was counted only a few times. The V gene is TRBV9, the J gene TRBJ1-2; possibly TRBD1 for D (5 bases). This CDR3 has 11 amino acids. Trimming shortened V by 5 bases and J by 8 bases, and 10 bases separated the two germline ends. Per germline, CDR1 SGDLS and CDR2 YYNGEE. The DNA for the CDR3 is TGTGCCAGCAGAGGGGAGGTCGGCTACACCTTC. Protein sequence: CASRGEVGYTF.

The chain has TRBV4-3 and TRBJ2-7; D not certain. The CDR3 runs to 13 residues. Trimming removed 0 bases at V and 4 bases at J, with 7 bases between. CDR1 is LGHNA, CDR2 YSLEER, per germline. DNA for the CDR3: TGCGCCAGCAGCCAAGATCCCCTTTACGAGCAGTACTTC. It encodes CASSQDPLYEQYF.

V usage is TRBV27 and J usage is TRBJ1-1; TRBD1 agrees at 10 bases. Germline assignment: CDR1 MNHEY and CDR2 SMNVEV (reference sequence). V was pared by 5 bases and J by 7 bases, with 4 bases of the junction left unmatched. CDR3 length: 13 residues. CDR3 residues: CASSTRTGGEAFF. In DNA, the CDR3 is TGTGCCAGCAGTACCCGGACAGGGGGTGAAGCTTTCTTT.

In its sample, this clone was seen once. Other DNA sequences of this sample code for an identical CDR3. The chain is built from TRBV5-6 and TRBJ2-5; tentative D call: TRBD1 (6 bases). Trimming took off 6 bases at V and 2 bases at J, with 20 bases between the two ends. The CDR3 extends over 16 amino acids. Looked up from germline, CDR1 is SGHDT and CDR2 is YYEEEE. DNA for the CDR3: TGTGCCAGCATCAAGACAGGTAACTTGCGACAAGAGACCCAGTACTTC. Encoded protein: CASIKTGNLRQETQYF.

The chain couples TRBV14 to TRBJ1-6, with D possibly TRBD1 on 5 matching bases. In germline, CDR1 is SGHDN, CDR2 FVKESK. The CDR3 consists of 14 residues. Trimming stripped 3 bases from V and 7 bases from J, with 10 bases between. CDR3 in DNA: TGTGCCAGCAGCCAGCACCAGGGAAATTCACCCCTCCACTTT. Encoded protein: CASSQHQGNSPLHF.

V usage is TRBV6-5 and J usage is TRBJ1-2, with D tentatively TRBD1 (6 bases). Per the germline V gene, CDR1 is MNHEY and CDR2 is SVGAGI. This CDR3 spans 13 amino acids. V lost 2 bases and J 2 bases, leaving 6 bases between the germline ends. The CDR3 sequence is CASSYDRNYGYTF. The CDR3 DNA reads TGTGCCAGCAGTTACGACAGGAACTATGGCTACACCTTC.

This clone has just a few counts. The chain carries TRBV19 and TRBJ1-2; 12 bases align to TRBD1. This CDR3 has 16 residues. In germline, CDR1 is LNHDA, CDR2 SQIVND (reference sequence). V was clipped by 1 base and J by 8 bases; unmatched bases: 8. The CDR3 reads CASSIGTGQGAYGYTF. The CDR3 DNA follows: TGTGCCAGTAGTATAGGGACGGGACAGGGGGCGTACGGCTACACCTTC.